The rows below give T cell receptor beta chains drawn from one sample of a study of control samples from healthy donors and cancer patients. Generated by immunoSEQ multiplex PCR, the TCRdb table keeps only in-frame clones and is missing some. Of roughly 130,000 clones in the sample, 90% to 95% are singletons; the top ten hold 1.7%. Sequencing used PBMCs. The receptors shown here come from a man aged 45-60 years with head and neck cancer. CDR3s include the opening cysteine and the closing phenylalanine or tryptophan. D genes are given only for firm matches. The size entry is marked missing in some rows and otherwise reads once, few, many or a size class.

j_call | d_call | v_call | clone_size | cdr3_aa | cdr3_nt
TRBJ2-7 | - | TRBV30 | once | CAWSSTEQYF | TGTGCCTGGAGCTCCACCGAGCAGTACTTC
TRBJ1-2 | - | TRBV5-8 | - | CASSFTGAVYGYTF | TGTGCCAGCAGCTTCACCGGGGCTGTCTATGGCTACACCTTC
TRBJ2-1 | - | TRBV5-5 | - | CASSLILGIAEQFF | TGTGCCAGCAGCTTGATTCTGGGGATAGCTGAGCAGTTCTTC
TRBJ1-2 | - | TRBV18 | once | CASSDFQGQDGYTF | TGTGCCAGCTCCGATTTTCAGGGGCAGGATGGCTACACCTTC
TRBJ1-2 | TRBD1 | TRBV14 | - | CASRRQGTGGGYTF | TGTGCCAGCAGGCGACAGGGGACTGGCGGTGGCTACACCTTC
TRBJ1-4 | - | TRBV6-5 | - | CASRFDTAGEKLFF | TGTGCCAGCAGGTTCGATACCGCGGGGGAAAAACTGTTTTTT
TRBJ2-7 | TRBD2 | TRBV19 | - | CASSIRLAGGLNEQYF | TGTGCCAGTAGTATTAGGCTAGCGGGGGGGCTGAACGAGCAGTACTTC
TRBJ2-7 | - | TRBV28 | - | CASSAPGSYEQYF | TGTGCCAGCAGTGCCCCGGGGAGCTACGAGCAGTACTTC
TRBJ2-7 | - | TRBV4-3 | - | CASSHPDTLTYEQYF | TGCGCCAGCAGCCACCCCGACACCCTAACCTACGAGCAGTACTTC
TRBJ1-2 | TRBD1 | TRBV30 | - | CAWGVQGADEDGYTF | TGTGCCTGGGGAGTACAGGGGGCCGACGAGGATGGCTACACCTTC
TRBJ1-4 | - | TRBV11-2 | - | CATGDMGLEKLFF | TGTGCCACAGGGGACATGGGATTGGAAAAACTGTTTTTT
TRBJ1-2 | TRBD1 | TRBV6-6 | - | CASSPTGDYGYTF | TGTGCCAGCAGTCCCACAGGGGACTATGGCTACACCTTC
TRBJ2-3 | - | TRBV11-2 | - | CASSSPVLIGDTQYF | TGTGCCAGCAGCTCCCCCGTTCTAATCGGAGATACGCAGTATTTT
TRBJ2-1 | TRBD2 | TRBV9 | once | CASSVYPGGPPVEQFF | TGTGCCAGCAGCGTTTATCCGGGGGGACCCCCAGTTGAGCAGTTCTTC
TRBJ2-3 | TRBD1 | TRBV4-2 | - | CASSRGQGRFADTQYF | TGTGCCAGCAGCCGCGGACAGGGGCGGTTCGCAGATACGCAGTATTTT
TRBJ1-4 | TRBD1 | TRBV3-1/TRBV3-2 | - | CASSQVSGTGVNEKLFF | TGTGCCAGCAGCCAAGTCTCTGGGACAGGGGTTAATGAAAAACTGTTTTTT
TRBJ1-6 | - | TRBV4-3 | once | CASRRGTDSPLHF | TGCGCCAGCAGAAGGGGGACCGATTCACCCCTCCACTTT
TRBJ2-3 | - | TRBV9 | once | CASSVRTVGTDTQYF | TGTGCCAGCAGCGTGCGGACAGTGGGCACAGATACGCAGTATTTT
TRBJ1-5 | - | TRBV19 | - | CASTPTGPAVPNQPQHF | TGTGCCAGTACCCCGACAGGCCCGGCAGTCCCCAATCAGCCCCAGCATTTT
TRBJ1-6 | - | TRBV4-3 | - | CASSHSGQTYNSPLHF | TGCGCCAGCAGCCATTCCGGACAGACCTATAATTCACCCCTCCACTTT
TRBJ2-7 | - | TRBV25-1 | - | CASSQRGTLNEQYF | TGTGCCAGCAGCCAAAGGGGCACCTTAAACGAGCAGTACTTC
TRBJ1-2 | TRBD1 | TRBV19 | few | CASRHDRANGYTF | TGTGCCAGTCGCCACGACAGGGCGAATGGCTACACCTTC
TRBJ2-5 | - | TRBV28 | - | CASSLFGVNGETQYF | TGTGCCAGCAGTTTATTTGGGGTAAATGGGGAGACCCAGTACTTC
TRBJ2-1 | TRBD2 | TRBV7-2 | - | CASSLFSQGGFNEQFF | TGTGCCAGCAGCTTATTTTCGCAGGGAGGGTTTAATGAGCAGTTCTTC
TRBJ2-5 | - | TRBV6-4 | - | CASLNWETQYF | TGTGCCAGCCTGAATTGGGAGACCCAGTACTTC
TRBJ1-6 | TRBD1 | TRBV4-2 | - | CASSQGGQGANSPLHF | TGTGCCAGCAGCCAAGGAGGACAGGGGGCCAATTCACCCCTCCACTTT
TRBJ1-2 | - | TRBV5-1 | - | CASSLEVTYGYTF | TGCGCCAGCAGCTTGGAGGTTACCTATGGCTACACCTTC
TRBJ1-4 | - | TRBV5-4 | - | CASSLRGEEKLFF | TGTGCCAGCAGCTTGAGGGGGGAAGAAAAACTGTTTTTT
TRBJ2-3 | TRBD2 | TRBV19 | - | CASSIRLAGGLVRDTQYF | TGTGCCAGTAGTATAAGACTAGCGGGGGGATTAGTAAGAGATACGCAGTATTTT
TRBJ1-2 | - | TRBV6-1 | - | CASSEHRANYGYTF | TGTGCCAGCAGTGAACACAGAGCAAACTATGGCTACACCTTC
TRBJ2-5 | - | TRBV11-3 | once | CASSPAFAVQETQYF | TGTGCCAGCAGCCCAGCTTTTGCGGTGCAAGAGACCCAGTACTTC
TRBJ1-1 | - | TRBV5-1 | once | CASSAGDRNTEAFF | TGCGCCAGCAGCGCGGGAGACAGGAACACTGAAGCTTTCTTT
TRBJ1-1 | - | TRBV28 | - | CASSRGQLNTEAFF | TGTGCCAGCAGCCGCGGACAGCTTAACACTGAAGCTTTCTTT
TRBJ1-1 | - | TRBV29-1 | - | CTGVGGNTEAFF | TGCACCGGCGTGGGGGGGAACACTGAAGCTTTCTTT
TRBJ1-1 | TRBD1 | TRBV30 | once | CAWSATGRNTEAFF | TGTGCCTGGAGTGCGACAGGGCGGAACACTGAAGCTTTCTTT
TRBJ2-3 | - | TRBV18 | once | CASSPVGSTDTQYF | TGTGCCAGCTCACCGGTGGGAAGCACAGATACGCAGTATTTT
TRBJ2-1 | - | TRBV12-3/TRBV12-4 | - | CASSSRWANEQFF | TGTGCCAGCAGTTCTCGCTGGGCTAATGAGCAGTTCTTC
TRBJ1-3 | - | TRBV18 | - | CASSPQLGLGGNTIYF | TGTGCCAGCTCACCCCAACTGGGGCTGGGTGGAAACACCATATATTTT
TRBJ1-6 | - | TRBV9 | - | CASSVSSDGSYSPLHF | TGTGCCAGCAGCGTATCCTCGGACGGATCTTATTCACCCCTCCACTTT
TRBJ2-3 | TRBD2 | TRBV6-2/TRBV6-3 | - | CASSYSRSGGSTDTQYF | TGTGCCAGCAGTTACTCACGAAGCGGGGGGAGCACAGATACGCAGTATTTT
TRBJ2-3 | - | TRBV9 | - | CASSFGLFTRSADTQYF | TGTGCCAGCAGCTTCGGACTATTTACCCGCTCGGCAGATACGCAGTATTTT
TRBJ2-4 | - | TRBV7-2 | - | CASSLVGGKNIQYF | TGTGCCAGCAGCTTAGTGGGCGGCAAAAACATTCAGTACTTC
TRBJ2-5 | TRBD2 | TRBV27 | - | CASSLTLAGEETQYF | TGTGCCAGCAGTTTAACACTAGCGGGGGAGGAGACCCAGTACTTC
TRBJ2-1 | TRBD2 | TRBV29-1 | - | CSVSGRGGHYNEQFF | TGCAGCGTCTCGGGACGGGGGGGCCACTACAATGAGCAGTTCTTC
TRBJ1-4 | - | TRBV30 | - | CAWSVLTTNEKLFF | TGTGCCTGGAGCGTGCTAACAACTAATGAAAAACTGTTTTTT
TRBJ2-3 | TRBD1 | TRBV10-3 | - | CATRPGQDTDTQYF | TGTGCCACCAGACCGGGACAGGACACAGATACGCAGTATTTT
TRBJ1-5 | TRBD1 | TRBV28 | once | CASSEVGQGARQPQHF | TGTGCCAGCAGCGAAGTCGGACAGGGGGCGCGACAGCCCCAGCATTTT
TRBJ2-1 | TRBD2 | TRBV6-5 | - | CASTRLAGSYNEQFF | TGTGCCAGCACCAGACTAGCGGGGTCATACAATGAGCAGTTCTTC